This T cell receptor (beta chain) was obtained from a study of control samples from healthy donors and cancer patients. The CDR3 contains 12 residues. Germline V lookup: CDR1 MNHEY, CDR2 SVGAGI. V lost 7 bases and J 5 bases, leaving 11 bases between the germline ends. The data were produced by immunoSEQ multiplex PCR, yet TCRdb's version contains in-frame clones alone and is incomplete. The sample carries 200,000 to 250,000 clones, roughly 94% recorded once. V gene TRBV6-5 combines with J gene TRBJ1-2; D is unresolved. Material for sequencing was blood. The receptor comes from a man aged 45-65 years in good health. Written as DNA, the CDR3 is TGTGCCAGCAATTCACGGATTTATGGCTACACCTTC. Residues: CASNSRIYGYTF.